This entry concerns a single T cell receptor (beta chain). Its antigen is undetermined. Trimming took 10 bases from V and 3 from J; bases not matched to a gene: 3. Germline V CDR1 and CDR2: ENHRY, SYGVKD. The CDR3 has 12 amino acids. Only in-frame clones appear in the TCRdb table, and some are missing; sequencing was by immunoSEQ multiplex PCR. The sample lists 100,000 to 120,000 clones, approximately 90% occurring once. These data come from a study of cytomegalovirus exposure and HLA in healthy donors. Overall study results and limits: Accounts indicate the classifier identified cytomegalovirus status with strong specificity and sensitivity. Among TCR beta chains, those listed as cytomegalovirus-associated numbered around 180.

Sequencing was carried out using PBMCs. J is TRBJ2-7 and V is TRBV10-3, with TRBD2 matching 10 bases. This TCR came from a woman under 40 in good health and CMV-seropositive. The chain's CDR3 is CASSGGYYEQYF. Here the CDR3 DNA reads TGTGCCAGTAGCGGGGGGTACTACGAGCAGTACTTC.